The 19 T cell receptor beta chains listed next were all sequenced from one sample in a study of blood T cells in healthy people across ages. Primers used in a second PCR of about 7 to 12 cycles were a sample-barcoded 5' primer and a J-beta primer mix. MiXCR, applied by TCRdb to the 5' RACE reads, yields one record per CDR3 protein. Among roughly 730,000 distinct CDR3 sequences listed, around 50% were seen once. Sequencing input: blood. The source is a man in his forties in good health.

This clonotype was picked up a small number of times. The chain employs TRBV29-1 and TRBJ2-3, with D possibly matching TRBD2 (5 bases). The length of the CDR3 is 13 residues. Between the trimmed V and J ends, which lost 2 bases and 2 bases, there was a span of 8 bases. Germline CDR1 is SQVTM and CDR2 is ANQGSEA. CDR3 region: CSVENGNTDTQYF. CDR3 nucleotide sequence: TGCAGCGTTGAAAACGGGAACACAGATACGCAGTATTTT.

This clonotype appeared a few times. The chain employs TRBV20-1 and TRBJ2-1, with a weak D call TRBD2 (5 bases). Germline-derived CDR1 and CDR2 are DFQATT and SNEGSKA (reference sequence). Trimming pared 0 bases from V and 9 bases from J, leaving 15 bases between. CDR3 size: 14 residues. The CDR3 is CSARDSDRGAEQFF. The CDR3 bases are TGCAGTGCTAGAGACTCAGATCGGGGTGCTGAGCAGTTCTTC.

The rearrangement uses TRBV27 and TRBJ1-1, with D possibly TRBD1 on 6 matching bases. This CDR3 contains 17 residues. From germline, CDR1 is MNHEY and CDR2 SMNVEV (reference sequence). Trimming shortened V by 5 bases and J by 4 bases, and 23 bases separated the two germline ends. Here the CDR3 reads CASSTMPGHRAGTEAFF. In nucleotides, the CDR3 is TGTGCCAGCAGTACGATGCCGGGACACCGGGCTGGCACTGAAGCTTTCTTT.

V is TRBV3-1 and J is TRBJ1-2; possible D gene TRBD1, 6 bases. Germline V gene data show CDR1 as LGHDT and CDR2 as YNNKEL (reference sequence). The CDR3 is 12 residues long. Trimming removed 8 bases at V and 4 bases at J, with 11 bases between. This CDR3 is CASRGGAYGYTF. The DNA for the CDR3 is TGTGCCAGCCGGGGGGGCGCCTATGGCTACACCTTC.

The CDR3 DNA reads TGTGCCACCGCACAGGGGTGGGACAATGAGCAGTTCTTC. As protein: CATAQGWDNEQFF. The gene calls are TRBV27 and TRBJ2-1; 7 bases agree with TRBD1. Germline V lookup: CDR1 MNHEY, CDR2 SMNVEV (reference sequence). CDR3 length: 13 amino acids. V lost 10 bases to trimming and J lost 5 bases; unmatched junction nucleotides: 8.

This chain uses TRBV6-1 with TRBJ2-3; TRBD2 agrees at 8 bases. Per germline, CDR1 MNHNS and CDR2 SASEGT. The CDR3 runs to 17 residues. V lost 3 bases and J lost 2; bases outside the gene matches: 10. The CDR3 protein is CASSDSGATRFTDTQYF. Here the CDR3 DNA reads TGTGCCAGCAGTGATAGCGGGGCCACGCGATTCACAGATACGCAGTATTTT.

The chain links TRBV6-6 to TRBJ2-5; 7 bases match TRBD2. The CDR3 runs to 13 residues. The V gene end was trimmed by 6 bases and the J gene end by 4 bases; junction bases not matched to a gene: 5. Looked up from germline, CDR1 is MNHNY and CDR2 is SVGAGI (reference sequence). The CDR3 reads CASSWGEGETQYF. CDR3 sequence (DNA): TGTGCCAGCAGCTGGGGGGAGGGAGAGACCCAGTACTTC.

This clonotype was seen just once. This rearrangement joins TRBV24-1 to TRBJ1-2; 7 positions match TRBD1. The CDR3 loop spans 16 amino acids. Looked up from germline, CDR1 is KGHDR and CDR2 is SFDVKD. With 3 bases clipped from V and 0 bases from J, the junction kept 6 bases outside the gene matches. The CDR3 loop is CATSDATQGANYGYTF. The CDR3 nucleotides are TGTGCCACCAGTGATGCGACCCAGGGGGCTAACTATGGCTACACCTTC.

This clonotype was counted once. This sequence joins TRBV5-1 and TRBJ2-3, with 8 bases lining up with TRBD1. The CDR3 has 17 residues. After removal of 4 bases from V and 0 bases from J, the junction contained 10 bases not matched to a gene. Germline CDR1 is SGHRS and CDR2 is YFSETQ. CDR3 region: CASSPGTGGTSTDTQYF. CDR3 sequence (DNA): TGCGCCAGCAGCCCCGGGACAGGCGGAACTAGCACAGATACGCAGTATTTT.

The genes are TRBV7-2 and TRBJ2-3, with 9 bases fitting TRBD2. Trimming removed 3 bases from V and 1 base from J; junction bases left unmatched: 5. Germline V CDR1 and CDR2: SGHTA, FQGNSA. CDR3 length: 16 residues. The CDR3 nucleotides read TGTGCCAGCAGCTTCGCCCCTAGCGGGGGCACAGATACGCAGTATTTT. Residues: CASSFAPSGGTDTQYF.

This clonotype showed up just a few times. This chain uses TRBV4-1 with TRBJ2-7; the D call may be TRBD1 or TRBD2 (5 bases each). The J call could be wrong; TRBJ2-5 is a better fit for the DNA end. CDR1 MGHRA and CDR2 YSYEKL come from the germline V gene. There are 13 residues in the CDR3. Here the CDR3 DNA reads TGCGCCAGCAGCCAGGGGGTGGTTGAGACCCAGTACTTC. As protein: CASSQGVVETQYF.

This clonotype has more than one count but fewer than ten. This chain connects TRBV12-3 or TRBV12-4 to TRBJ2-4; D not resolved. The CDR3 length is 13 residues. Trimming removed 3 bases at V and 3 bases at J, with 6 bases between. The CDR3 DNA sequence: TGTGCCAGCAGTTTGGGCAACAAAAACATTCAGTACTTC. Its protein product is CASSLGNKNIQYF.

This clonotype turned up a few times. The chain carries TRBV6-4 and TRBJ1-1; 9 nucleotides agree with TRBD1. The trim removed 6 bases at V and 4 bases at J, leaving 9 bases unmatched. Germline CDR1 is MRHNA and CDR2 is SNTAGT. The length of the CDR3 is 15 residues. CDR3 residues: CASREQGAGGTEAFF. Written as DNA, the CDR3 is TGTGCCAGCAGAGAACAGGGGGCTGGGGGCACTGAAGCTTTCTTT.

This clonotype was detected only once. The chain has TRBV20-1 and TRBJ2-5, with 14 bases matching TRBD2. CDR3 length equals 16 residues. The junction had 3 bases not matched to a gene; V was cut back by 1 base and J by 2 bases. Germline V CDR1 and CDR2: DFQATT, SNEGSKA (reference sequence). CDR3 in amino acids: CSARGWTSGGQETQYF. The CDR3 DNA reads as TGCAGTGCTAGAGGGTGGACTAGCGGGGGGCAAGAGACCCAGTACTTC.

The chain has TRBV4-2 and TRBJ2-3; 13 bases map to TRBD2. J lost 6 bases, V lost 0 bases, and 6 bases had no gene match. The CDR3 runs 17 residues. CDR1 and CDR2 from the germline V gene are LGHNA and YNFKEQ. The chain's CDR3 is CASSQEPLAGGRDTQYF. CDR3 coding DNA: TGTGCCAGCAGCCAAGAACCACTAGCGGGGGGGAGGGATACGCAGTATTTT.

CDR3: CASSHSGGSEQFF. CDR3 coding DNA: TGTGCCAGCAGCCATAGCGGGGGCAGTGAGCAGTTCTTC. The V call is TRBV3-1, the J call TRBJ2-1; TRBD2 matches at 9 bases. Per germline, CDR1 LGHDT and CDR2 YNNKEL (reference sequence). After removal of 3 bases from V and 9 bases from J, the junction contained 3 bases not matched to a gene. The length of the CDR3 is 13 residues.

This clonotype was counted a single time. The chain employs TRBV27 and TRBJ2-5; 9 bases are shared with TRBD1. V was clipped by 6 bases and J by 1 base; unmatched bases: 6. The CDR3 has 15 residues. Germline values: CDR1 MNHEY, CDR2 SMNVEV (reference sequence). CDR3 sequence reads: CASRLQGAPQETQYF. The DNA for the CDR3 is TGTGCCAGCAGACTACAGGGGGCTCCCCAAGAGACCCAGTACTTC.

This clonotype is a singleton in its sample. V gene TRBV28 combines with J gene TRBJ1-2; maybe TRBD1 (6 bases). There are 13 residues in the CDR3. V was shortened by 4 bases and J by 3 bases, with 9 bases between the two germline ends. CDR1 is MDHEN, CDR2 SYDVKM, per germline. The CDR3 nucleotides read TGTGCCAGCAGTTCCCAGGGGCACTATGGCTACACCTTC. This sequence encodes CASSSQGHYGYTF.

The chain joins TRBV4-1 to TRBJ2-7; TRBD2 is a possible D gene (6 bases). Germline assignment: CDR1 MGHRA and CDR2 YSYEKL. V was pared by 1 base and J by 3 bases, with 16 bases between. This CDR3 region has 16 residues. This CDR3 reads CASSQGGGGTVYEQYF. In nucleotides, the CDR3 is TGCGCCAGCAGCCAAGGTGGTGGGGGGACGGTCTACGAGCAGTACTTC.